This entry lists 24 T cell receptor beta chains sequenced from one sample in a study of blood T cell repertoires in COVID-19. Using immunoSEQ multiplex PCR, the repertoire was profiled, and TCRdb retains in-frame clones only, with some absent. The data contain roughly 230,000 clones, roughly 84% of them singletons. The sequenced sample consisted of peripheral blood. These TCRs come from a woman aged 50 to 60 with acute or convalescent COVID-19.

This chain joins TRBV5-1 and TRBJ2-7; 8 bases match TRBD2. The ends lost 2 bases at V and 5 bases at J; junction bases unmatched: 3. Germline CDR1 reads SGHRS; CDR2 reads YFSETQ. This CDR3 has 13 amino acids. CDR3 protein: CASSFSGTNEQYF. The CDR3 coding sequence is TGCGCCAGCAGCTTTAGCGGGACCAACGAGCAGTACTTC.

The CDR3, as DNA: TGTGCCAGCAGCCTACTAGCGGGCAGCCAAGAGACCCAGTACTTC. It codes for CASSLLAGSQETQYF. This rearrangement joins TRBV3-1 (or the pseudogene TRBV3-2) to TRBJ2-5; 9 bases are shared with TRBD2. J lost 1 base, V lost 4 bases, and 4 bases had no gene match. CDR3 length: 15 residues. Germline-derived CDR1 and CDR2 are LGHDT and YNNKEL (reference sequence).

The chain recombines TRBV10-3 with TRBJ2-2; TRBD2 is a possible D gene (6 bases). Germline V lookup: CDR1 ENHRY, CDR2 SYGVKD. The CDR3 extends over 16 amino acids. V was pared by 2 bases and J by 6 bases, with 16 bases between. CDR3 nucleotides: TGTGCCATCAGTGAGGCGGGGTCCTCGGCCCCCGGGGAGCTGTTTTTT. Translated, it gives CAISEAGSSAPGELFF.

The rearrangement joins TRBV5-4 to TRBJ2-1; D not certain. CDR1 SGHNT and CDR2 YYREEE come from the germline V gene (reference sequence). The length of the CDR3 is 13 residues. Trimming stripped 0 bases from V and 10 bases from J, with 11 bases between. The CDR3 sequence is CASSLGLAPEQFF. CDR3 nucleotides: TGTGCCAGCAGCTTGGGGCTCGCCCCGGAGCAGTTCTTC.

V usage is TRBV9 and J usage is TRBJ1-6; D remains ambiguous. Per the germline V gene, CDR1 is SGDLS and CDR2 is YYNGEE. The CDR3 has 12 amino acids. V was trimmed by 3 bases and J by 8 bases, leaving 6 bases between them. Here the CDR3 DNA reads TGTGCCAGCAGCGGAGGCGATTCACCCCTCCACTTT. Its translation: CASSGGDSPLHF.

This rearrangement joins TRBV6-5 to TRBJ1-1; 9 bases agree with TRBD1. This CDR3 spans 13 amino acids. V trimming: 5 bases; J trimming: 5 bases; junction bases outside the gene matches: 3. Germline V gene sequence: CDR1 MNHEY, CDR2 SVGAGI. CDR3 in amino acids: CASSRQGDTEAFF. CDR3 DNA sequence: TGTGCCAGCAGTAGACAGGGGGATACTGAAGCTTTCTTT.

The chain has TRBV6-5 and TRBJ2-3; D is perhaps TRBD2 (6 bases). The CDR3 is 11 amino acids. Between the trimmed V and J ends, which lost 11 bases and 2 bases, there was a span of 8 bases. Germline V gives CDR1 MNHEY, CDR2 SVGAGI. The chain's CDR3 is CAGTSTDTQYF. DNA of the CDR3: TGTGCCGGGACTTCCACAGATACGCAGTATTTT.

The chain combines TRBV18 with TRBJ2-2; 7 nucleotides agree with TRBD2. CDR3 length: 15 amino acids. V shed 3 bases and J 2 bases; nucleotides not matched to a gene: 3. Germline V lookup: CDR1 KGHSH, CDR2 LQKENI. CDR3 in amino acids: CASSPGGTNTGELFF. CDR3 DNA: TGTGCCAGCTCACCCGGGGGGACCAACACCGGGGAGCTGTTTTTT.

The rearrangement uses TRBV6-1 and TRBJ1-2; no firm D call. CDR3 length: 13 residues. CDR1 is MNHNS, CDR2 SASEGT, per germline. Trimming removed 3 bases at V and 8 bases at J, with 13 bases between. CDR3 sequence reads: CASSEFGVVGYTF. The DNA of the CDR3 is TGTGCCAGCAGTGAGTTCGGGGTCGTCGGCTACACCTTC.

The CDR3 region has the DNA TGTGCCACCAGCAGAGATCGAGTTTCTTACGAGCAGTACTTC. As protein: CATSRDRVSYEQYF. The V gene is TRBV15, the J gene TRBJ2-7; no firm D call. The germline gives CDR1 LNHNV, CDR2 YYDKDF (reference sequence). V dropped 0 bases and J dropped 4 bases, with 10 bases sitting between them. The CDR3 loop spans 14 amino acids.

The genes are TRBV24-1 and TRBJ2-3; 13 bases agree with TRBD2. Germline V gene lookup returns CDR1 KGHDR and CDR2 SFDVKD. Trimming at V came to 4 bases and at J to 12 bases, leaving 9 bases not matched to a gene. The CDR3 is 15 residues long. The CDR3 DNA is TGTGCCACCAGTGACGCCGGGACTAGCGGGATTGTCCAGTATTTT. Translated: CATSDAGTSGIVQYF.

The chain combines TRBV28 with TRBJ2-3; a weak D match, TRBD2 (7 bases). V shed 8 bases and J shed 1 base, with 13 bases lying between them. The CDR3 runs to 14 residues. Germline loops: CDR1 MDHEN, CDR2 SYDVKM. CDR3 coding DNA: TGTGCCAGCGCCGGGGGGCTCGGCACAGATACGCAGTATTTT. It yields the protein CASAGGLGTDTQYF. Together with reference TRBV28 and TRBJ2-3, the CDR3 gives the full variable domain: DVKVTQSSRYLVKRTGEKVFLECVQDMDHENMFWYRQDPGLGLRLIYFSYDVKMKEKGDIPEGYSVSREKKERFSLILESASTNQTSMYLCASAGGLGTDTQYFGPGTRLTVL.

The chain links TRBV5-6 to TRBJ2-7; TRBD1 matches 8 bases. The trim removed 4 bases at V and 0 bases at J, leaving 3 bases unmatched. CDR3 length: 14 amino acids. Germline loops: CDR1 SGHDT, CDR2 YYEEEE. The CDR3: CASSPTGGSYEQYF. The CDR3 DNA is TGTGCCAGCAGCCCAACAGGGGGCTCCTACGAGCAGTACTTC.

This chain connects TRBV24-1 to TRBJ2-5; 8 nucleotides line up with TRBD1. Losses at the gene ends were 3 bases for V and 5 bases for J; bases not matched to a gene: 10. Germline lookup yields CDR1 KGHDR and CDR2 SFDVKD. The CDR3 has 16 residues. The CDR3 loop is CATSDGGQGTWETQYF. CDR3 DNA sequence: TGTGCCACCAGTGATGGTGGACAGGGTACATGGGAGACCCAGTACTTC.

V and J are TRBV5-5 and TRBJ2-7; 8 bases are shared with TRBD1. Germline CDR1 is SGHKS and CDR2 is YYEKEE (reference sequence). V gave up 1 base and J gave up 5 bases; unmatched junction bases: 11. The length of the CDR3 is 16 residues. CDR3 sequence reads: CASSLRGQGARNEQYF. The CDR3 coding sequence is TGTGCCAGCAGCTTGAGGGGTCAGGGGGCTCGGAACGAGCAGTACTTC.

The table lists this clone with a few counts. The chain combines TRBV20-1 with TRBJ1-1, with TRBD1 matching 9 bases. The germline V gene encodes CDR1 DFQATT and CDR2 SNEGSKA (reference sequence). The CDR3 extends over 11 amino acids. Trimming at V came to 5 bases and at J to 11 bases, leaving 6 bases not matched to a gene. The CDR3 sequence is CSAAQGAWAFF. CDR3 DNA: TGCAGTGCTGCACAGGGGGCCTGGGCTTTCTTT.

The rearrangement uses TRBV11-3 and TRBJ2-7; 8 bases align to TRBD1. The CDR3 length is 15 residues. The V segment lost 0 bases and the J segment 3 bases; nucleotides outside the gene matches: 4. Germline CDR1 reads SGHNT; CDR2 reads YENEEA. For the CDR3, the DNA is TGTGCCAGCAGCTTAGATTCAGGACAGGGCTACGAGCAGTACTTC. Its protein is CASSLDSGQGYEQYF.

This chain uses TRBV2 with TRBJ2-3, with 14 bases lining up with TRBD2. Germline lookup yields CDR1 SNHLY and CDR2 FYNNEI. J gave up 2 bases and V 6 bases, and 4 bases lay outside the gene matches. CDR3 length equals 16 residues. CDR3 loop: CASSPGLAGATDTQYF. The CDR3 DNA reads TGTGCCAGCAGCCCGGGACTAGCGGGGGCCACAGATACGCAGTATTTT.

This clone was detected only a few times. V gene TRBV6-1 combines with J gene TRBJ1-1; TRBD1 might be the D (6 bases). This CDR3 comprises 14 residues. The ends were cut back, 3 bases at V and 1 base at J, with 9 bases in the middle. Germline CDR1 and CDR2: MNHNS and SASEGT. CDR3 amino acids: CASSDTGTNTEAFF. CDR3 coding DNA: TGTGCCAGCAGTGACACAGGGACGAACACTGAAGCTTTCTTT.

The chain employs TRBV6-5 and TRBJ2-5; D may be TRBD1 (6 bases). In germline, CDR1 is MNHEY, CDR2 SVGAGI. The CDR3 runs to 14 residues. V lost 6 bases, J lost 4 bases, and 15 bases lay in between. Here the CDR3 reads CASRKAGVGETQYF. CDR3 coding DNA: TGTGCCAGCAGGAAAGCAGGGGTGGGAGAGACCCAGTACTTC.

The chain couples TRBV4-1 to TRBJ2-7, with TRBD2 matching 7 bases. The length of the CDR3 is 15 residues. CDR1 is MGHRA, CDR2 YSYEKL, per germline. V shed 0 bases and J 2 bases; nucleotides not matched to a gene: 4. CDR3 sequence reads: CASSQDPGGTYEQYF. DNA for the CDR3: TGCGCCAGCAGCCAAGATCCGGGGGGAACCTACGAGCAGTACTTC.

This clone was recorded once. The chain employs TRBV27 and TRBJ2-3, with TRBD2 matching 8 bases. Trimming removed 7 bases from V and 5 bases from J; junction bases left unmatched: 8. Germline V CDR1 and CDR2: MNHEY, SMNVEV (reference sequence). This CDR3 contains 14 residues. The CDR3 DNA is TGTGCCAGCATCCAGCGGGAGAGGGGAGATACGCAGTATTTT. Translated, it gives CASIQRERGDTQYF.

The chain employs TRBV3-1 (or the pseudogene TRBV3-2) and TRBJ2-3, with TRBD2 identical over 9 bases. There are 15 residues in the CDR3. Germline V gene lookup returns CDR1 LGHDT and CDR2 YNNKEL (reference sequence). V was pared by 6 bases and J by 6 bases, with 10 bases of the junction left unmatched. The CDR3 sequence is CASRRAAGGSDTQYF. The CDR3 DNA reads as TGTGCCAGCAGACGGGCAGCGGGGGGTTCGGATACGCAGTATTTT.

This chain joins TRBV10-1 and TRBJ1-5, with 8 bases aligning to TRBD1. The CDR3 is 17 amino acids. Unmatched junction bases numbered 15, after V lost 4 bases and J lost 7 bases. Germline values: CDR1 WNHNN, CDR2 SYGVQD (reference sequence). The CDR3: CASSATTGDGDAQPQHF. CDR3 DNA: TGCGCCAGCAGTGCGACGACAGGGGACGGGGACGCGCAGCCCCAGCATTTT.